The next 23 T cell receptor beta chains were all read from a single sample in a study of patients with pleural tuberculosis. TCRdb re-derived calls from the reads in MiXCR, one entry per CDR3 protein. The repertoire holds some 29,000 distinct CDR3 sequences, over 15% seen once, with 3.5% to 4.5% in the top ten. The sample comprised peripheral blood. The receptors stem from a human donor with pleural tuberculosis.

At least ten counts were recorded for this clonotype. The rearrangement links TRBV6-2 or TRBV6-3 to TRBJ1-1, with TRBD1 as a possible D gene (6 bases). V was trimmed by 7 bases and J by 1 base, leaving 13 bases between them. The CDR3 sequence is 14 residues long. In germline, CDR1 is MNHEY, CDR2 SVGEGT. The CDR3 DNA follows: TGTGCCAGCAATTCAGGGGCTTCGAACACTGAAGCTTTCTTT. Its translation: CASNSGASNTEAFF.

This clonotype has ten or more counts. V usage is TRBV4-1 and J usage is TRBJ2-7; no definite D call. Germline loops: CDR1 MGHRA, CDR2 YSYEKL. The CDR3 is 13 amino acids. V lost 2 bases, J lost 0 bases, and 5 bases lay in between. CDR3 DNA: TGCGCCAGCAGCCAACCTAGCTCCTACGAGCAGTACTTC. It is translated as CASSQPSSYEQYF.

This clonotype was counted many times. The rearrangement joins TRBV3-1 to TRBJ2-1; 9 bases line up with TRBD2. Germline V gene data show CDR1 as LGHDT and CDR2 as YNNKEL (reference sequence). There are 15 residues in the CDR3. Losses at the gene ends were 4 bases for V and 4 bases for J; bases not matched to a gene: 5. The CDR3 DNA sequence: TGTGCCAGCAGCCTTAGCGGGAGCCTGTACAATGAGCAGTTCTTC. It is translated as CASSLSGSLYNEQFF.

This clonotype was seen many times. The rearrangement links TRBV19 to TRBJ2-2; no reliable D call. The CDR3 sequence is 14 residues long. Germline-derived CDR1 and CDR2 are LNHDA and SQIVND (reference sequence). V was shortened by 0 bases and J by 1 base, with 3 bases between the two germline ends. CDR3 DNA sequence: TGTGCCAGTAGTATAGAGCAGAACACCGGGGAGCTGTTTTTT. Amino acids: CASSIEQNTGELFF.

This clonotype occurred many times. This rearrangement joins TRBV19 to TRBJ1-2, with D possibly being TRBD1 (6 bases). In germline, CDR1 is LNHDA, CDR2 SQIVND (reference sequence). Trimming cost V 8 bases and J 4 bases, with 23 bases left between them. CDR3 length: 16 amino acids. Here the CDR3 reads CASRPRLTGRFYGYTF. The CDR3 DNA follows: TGTGCCAGTCGGCCACGTCTGACAGGTCGATTCTATGGCTACACCTTC.

In its sample, this clonotype was seen many times. The chain joins TRBV6-1 to TRBJ2-1; the D gene is possibly TRBD1 (6 bases). The CDR3 is 14 amino acids. The V gene lost 6 bases and the J gene lost 6 bases, with 15 bases spanning the gap. Per germline, CDR1 MNHNS and CDR2 SASEGT. CDR3 residues: CASRNPGAANEQFF. In nucleotides, the CDR3 is TGTGCCAGCAGGAACCCAGGGGCGGCCAATGAGCAGTTCTTC.

This clonotype came up many times. This chain uses TRBV7-2 with TRBJ1-3; maybe TRBD1 (5 bases). There are 15 residues in the CDR3. Germline lookup yields CDR1 SGHTA and CDR2 FQGNSA. The V and J ends lost 2 bases and 4 bases respectively, with 12 bases between them. This CDR3 is CASSLLQGEGNTIYF. DNA of the CDR3: TGTGCCAGCAGCTTACTTCAGGGTGAAGGAAACACCATATATTTT.

At least ten counts were recorded for this clonotype. CDR3: CASSLENQGILYEQYF. CDR3 bases: TGTGCCAGCAGCTTAGAAAACCAGGGGATCCTCTACGAGCAGTACTTC. The chain joins TRBV7-8 to TRBJ2-7; maybe TRBD1 (6 bases). CDR1 is SGHVS and CDR2 is FQNEAQ in the germline V gene. The CDR3 is 16 residues long. Trimming shortened V by 1 base and J by 3 bases, and 16 bases separated the two germline ends.

This clonotype has at least ten counts. The chain joins TRBV11-2 to TRBJ2-7; tentative D call: TRBD2 (5 bases). The germline V gene has CDR1 SGHAT and CDR2 FQNNGV. The V end was cut by 5 bases, the J end by 3 bases, with 11 bases between. This CDR3 spans 13 amino acids. CDR3 amino acids: CASSLSVNYEQYF. DNA of the CDR3: TGTGCCAGCAGCCTTAGCGTTAACTACGAGCAGTACTTC.

This clonotype appeared many times. This chain connects TRBV20-1 to TRBJ2-7; 8 nucleotides match TRBD2. V dropped 0 bases and J dropped 2; count of bases not matched to a gene: 9. The CDR3 runs to 16 residues. Germline assignment: CDR1 DFQATT and CDR2 SNEGSKA (reference sequence). The CDR3 DNA reads TGCAGTGCTAGAGATTTGTTGGGGGGACTAGCCTACGAGCAGTACTTC. Its protein is CSARDLLGGLAYEQYF.

In its sample, this clonotype was seen many times. This chain uses TRBV20-1 with TRBJ2-1; 8 bases align to TRBD2. This CDR3 comprises 14 residues. The germline gives CDR1 DFQATT, CDR2 SNEGSKA (reference sequence). V trimming: 3 bases; J trimming: 2 bases; junction bases outside the gene matches: 3. CDR3 region: CSASGRDTYNEQFF. The CDR3 DNA reads TGCAGTGCTAGCGGGAGGGACACCTACAATGAGCAGTTCTTC.

This clonotype was observed at least ten times. The V gene is TRBV7-9, the J gene TRBJ2-7; D is undetermined. CDR3 length equals 14 residues. Trimming removed 5 bases from V and 2 bases from J, with 13 bases in between. The germline V gene has CDR1 SEHNR and CDR2 FQNEAQ (reference sequence). The DNA for the CDR3 is TGTGCCAGCAGCAACAGTTTAGAGGCCTACGAGCAGTACTTC. Its translation: CASSNSLEAYEQYF.

There are many counts of this clonotype. The chain employs TRBV6-1 and TRBJ2-5; D not resolved. The CDR3 is 11 residues long. V lost 8 bases and J lost 2, with 6 bases in between. Per the germline V gene, CDR1 is MNHNS and CDR2 is SASEGT. The CDR3 is CASSIQETQYF. CDR3 in DNA: TGTGCCAGCTCAATTCAAGAGACCCAGTACTTC.

The table lists this clonotype with many counts. The rearrangement uses TRBV19 and TRBJ1-1; possibly TRBD1 for D (5 bases). V shed 7 bases and J shed 7 bases, with 13 bases lying between them. Germline V gene sequence: CDR1 LNHDA, CDR2 SQIVND (reference sequence). This CDR3 is 12 amino acids long. DNA of the CDR3: TGTGCCAGTAAGTGGGGCAGGAGTGAAGCTTTCTTT. It encodes CASKWGRSEAFF.

Comment on this clonotype: A read error may account for a junction end that differs from germline. The chain links TRBV6-1 to TRBJ1-6, with D hard to call. Germline CDR1 reads MNHNS; CDR2 reads SASEGT. The CDR3 is 16 residues long. CDR3 in amino acids: CASSESGSPYNSPPHF. CDR3 nucleotide sequence: TGTGCCAGCAGTGAATCCGGGAGCCCCTATAATTCACCCCCCCACTTT.

On this clonotype itself: At one of its ends the junction is not consistent with the germline gene, which may arise from a read error. The V gene is TRBV7-9, the J gene TRBJ1-1; D might be TRBD1 (6 bases). CDR1 and CDR2 from the germline V gene are SEHNR and FQNEAQ (reference sequence). The CDR3 has 17 amino acids. This CDR3 reads CASSLATAWKGDTEAFF. CDR3 nucleotide sequence: TGTGCCAGCAGCCTAGCCACAGCATGGAAGGGGGACACTGAAGCTTTCTTT.

The sample holds many counts of this clonotype. The chain employs TRBV24-1 and TRBJ2-6; D is undetermined. The germline gives CDR1 KGHDR, CDR2 SFDVKD. V lost 2 bases and J lost 2, with 6 bases in between. The CDR3 loop spans 15 amino acids. The CDR3 here is CATSDSRAGANVLTF. For the CDR3, the DNA is TGTGCCACCAGTGATTCCCGGGCTGGGGCCAACGTCCTGACTTTC.

This clonotype was observed many times. This chain uses TRBV5-1 with TRBJ1-1; D call uncertain. Trimming took 1 base from V and 6 from J, leaving 7 bases between them. This CDR3 comprises 12 residues. Germline CDR1 and CDR2: SGHRS and YFSETQ. The CDR3 sequence is CASSLKRSEAFF. In DNA form, the CDR3 reads TGCGCCAGCAGCTTGAAGAGGTCTGAAGCTTTCTTT.

This clonotype came up many times. The chain has TRBV7-9 and TRBJ1-1, with D unclear. V dropped 5 bases and J dropped 2 bases, with 12 bases sitting between them. Germline assignment: CDR1 SEHNR and CDR2 FQNEAQ (reference sequence). The CDR3 sequence is 14 residues long. Here the CDR3 DNA reads TGTGCCAGCAGCCCCCACAACCGTAACACTGAAGCTTTCTTT. It translates to CASSPHNRNTEAFF.

This clonotype showed up many times. The chain links TRBV5-1 to TRBJ2-2; the D gene could be TRBD1 or TRBD2 (5 bases each). V was clipped by 4 bases and J by 5 bases, with 15 bases between them. Germline V gives CDR1 SGHRS, CDR2 YFSETQ. CDR3 size: 15 residues. CDR3 protein: CASSVEGRPTGELFF. Written as DNA, the CDR3 is TGCGCCAGCAGCGTAGAGGGGCGGCCAACCGGGGAGCTGTTTTTT.

This clonotype was seen once. The chain is built from TRBV7-9 and TRBJ2-7, with no clear D. This CDR3 spans 12 amino acids. Deletions cut 8 bases from V and 2 bases from J, with 10 bases between. Germline CDR1 reads SEHNR; CDR2 reads FQNEAQ (reference sequence). Here the CDR3 reads CASWTDAYEQYF. In nucleotides, the CDR3 is TGTGCCAGCTGGACCGATGCCTACGAGCAGTACTTC.

This clonotype is labeled medium-sized. CDR3 amino acids: CSARGRTGPMNTEAFF. CDR3 coding DNA: TGCAGTGCTAGAGGGCGAACGGGACCTATGAACACTGAAGCTTTCTTT. The rearrangement links TRBV20-1 to TRBJ1-1, with a tentative D call TRBD1 (5 bases). V lost 1 base, J lost 0 bases, and 15 bases lay in between. Germline V CDR1 and CDR2: DFQATT, SNEGSKA (reference sequence). The CDR3 length is 16 residues.

In the case of this clonotype: A much larger clone sits a single nucleotide away, making a read error possible. This rearrangement joins TRBV5-1 to TRBJ2-7; no reliable D call. Deletions cut 1 base from V and 4 bases from J, with 6 bases between. This CDR3 comprises 12 residues. Germline values: CDR1 SGHRS, CDR2 YFSETQ. The CDR3 DNA follows: TGCGCCAGCAGCTTGATAGGGTACGAGCAGTACTTC. Protein: CASSLIGYEQYF.